The clone carrying this TCR beta chain has just one count. This entry is derived from a study of blood T cell repertoires in COVID-19. Study-wide background: Acute and convalescent COVID-19 specimens originated in the United States, Italy and Spain. T cells, B-cell-depleted T cells, or PBMCs provided the cDNA or gDNA that served as material.

Under the authors' procedure: How many nucleated cells were present was estimated from reference gene primer amplification. Clones were read by immunoSEQ multiplex PCR, and TCRdb kept only the in-frame ones, dropping some. V and J calls and clone size are as listed in that table; D and trimming were resolved from the DNA. The repertoire holds 200,000 to 250,000 clones, with roughly 80% as singletons. The CDR3 has 13 residues. Trimming shortened V by 2 bases and J by 6 bases, and 11 bases separated the two germline ends. Germline V gives CDR1 MDHEN, CDR2 SYDVKM. The sequenced material came from peripheral blood. This TCR was sampled from a woman in her 70s with acute or convalescent COVID-19. The V gene is TRBV28, the J gene TRBJ2-7; D ambiguous. This CDR3 reads CASSLVPSGEQYF. The CDR3 DNA is TGTGCCAGCAGTTTAGTCCCTTCGGGCGAGCAGTACTTC.